These 30 T cell receptor beta chains came from one sample sequenced in a study of a mutant IDH1 vaccine in newly diagnosed glioma. Time point denoted: week 35, safety follow-up. The content of each vaccine dose was 300 ug of mutant IDH1 20-mer peptide, and topical imiquimod accompanied it. No antigen has been identified for these receptors. Only in-frame clones appear in the TCRdb table, and some are missing; sequencing was by immunoSEQ multiplex PCR. The data show tens of thousands of clones, approximately 80% seen once. The input for sequencing was PBMCs, taken from a glioma patient whose treatment included an IDH1 peptide vaccine. The receptors shown here come from a man aged 35-49 years with glioma.

The sample holds a few counts of this clone. This chain joins TRBV27 and TRBJ2-7; 7 nucleotides agree with TRBD2. The CDR3 extends over 15 amino acids. Germline V CDR1 and CDR2: MNHEY, SMNVEV (reference sequence). V trimming: 3 bases; J trimming: 4 bases; junction bases outside the gene matches: 9. This CDR3 reads CASSLRPAGTYEQYF. Written as DNA, the CDR3 is TGTGCCAGCAGTTTGAGGCCAGCGGGAACGTACGAGCAGTACTTC.

This chain links TRBV5-6 with TRBJ1-5; 7 positions match TRBD1. Germline assignment: CDR1 SGHDT and CDR2 YYEEEE. V shed 1 base and J 4 bases; nucleotides not matched to a gene: 8. The CDR3 totals 16 residues. CDR3 sequence: CASSLMAGGANQPQHF. CDR3 in DNA: TGTGCCAGCAGCTTGATGGCAGGGGGTGCGAATCAGCCCCAGCATTTT.

This sequence joins TRBV5-6 and TRBJ2-7, with D uncertain. Per the germline V gene, CDR1 is SGHDT and CDR2 is YYEEEE. Trimming cost V 3 bases and J 4 bases, with 17 bases left between them. The CDR3 length is 15 residues. CDR3 DNA sequence: TGTGCCAGCAGCTCCCAATCTAGGGCACCATACGAGCAGTACTTC. Encoded protein: CASSSQSRAPYEQYF.

V usage is TRBV19 and J usage is TRBJ2-2, with a possible D match to TRBD2 (5 bases). V was cut by 6 bases and J by 2 bases, with 13 bases left in between. This CDR3 spans 15 amino acids. Per germline, CDR1 LNHDA and CDR2 SQIVND (reference sequence). As DNA, the CDR3 is TGTGCCAGTAGCCCTACTAGGATAAACACCGGGGAGCTGTTTTTT. Its translation: CASSPTRINTGELFF.

The chain is built from TRBV7-9 and TRBJ1-2, with D perhaps TRBD1 (5 bases). CDR1 and CDR2 from the germline V gene are SEHNR and FQNEAQ (reference sequence). The CDR3 totals 16 residues. V was clipped by 0 bases and J by 1 base, with 12 bases between them. The CDR3 DNA reads TGTGCCAGCAGCTTAGCCGGGGGGGTCCTTAACTATGGCTACACCTTC. Its translation: CASSLAGGVLNYGYTF.

This rearrangement joins TRBV5-5 to TRBJ1-2, with D possibly matching TRBD1 (5 bases). The CDR3 is 15 amino acids. The ends were cut back, 5 bases at V and 0 bases at J, with 14 bases in the middle. Germline V lookup: CDR1 SGHKS, CDR2 YYEKEE (reference sequence). CDR3 loop: CASSRWRGSNYGYTF. The CDR3 coding sequence is TGTGCCAGCAGTCGTTGGCGGGGGTCTAACTATGGCTACACCTTC.

Concerning this clone: This sample includes further DNA sequences coding for the same CDR3. The V gene is TRBV18, the J gene TRBJ2-7; 9 nucleotides match TRBD2. Germline V gene lookup returns CDR1 KGHSH and CDR2 LQKENI. CDR3 length: 14 residues. Unmatched junction bases numbered 3, after V lost 3 bases and J lost 3 bases. This chain's CDR3 is CASSPREGLYEQYF. As DNA, the CDR3 is TGTGCCAGCTCACCGCGGGAGGGCCTCTACGAGCAGTACTTC.

This chain connects TRBV7-2 to TRBJ2-5; maybe TRBD1 (5 bases). The CDR3 loop spans 14 amino acids. The germline V gene encodes CDR1 SGHTA and CDR2 FQGNSA. Trimming shortened V by 5 bases and J by 2 bases, and 12 bases separated the two germline ends. CDR3 loop: CASSPQTAQETQYF. CDR3 in DNA: TGTGCCAGCAGCCCGCAGACAGCACAAGAGACCCAGTACTTC.

This clone was seen only a few times. This chain links TRBV19 with TRBJ1-5, with a tentative D call TRBD1 (6 bases). The CDR3 consists of 14 residues. CDR1 and CDR2 from the germline V gene are LNHDA and SQIVND (reference sequence). Between the trimmed V and J ends, which lost 3 bases and 5 bases, there was a span of 11 bases. The CDR3 bases are TGTGCCAGTAGTATGGGCGGGGGCGATCAGCCCCAGCATTTT. This sequence encodes CASSMGGGDQPQHF.

The chain links TRBV27 to TRBJ1-1; D perhaps matches TRBD1 (6 bases). The CDR3 is 19 amino acids. From germline, CDR1 is MNHEY and CDR2 SMNVEV (reference sequence). Trimming took off 4 bases at V and 0 bases at J, with 24 bases between the two ends. CDR3: CASSSPPRGLGDMNTEAFF. CDR3 coding DNA: TGTGCCAGCAGTTCCCCCCCTAGGGGGTTAGGGGACATGAACACTGAAGCTTTCTTT.

The CDR3 bases are TGCGCCAGCAGCTTGAGGGGACTAGCGGTGGATACGCAGTATTTT. This encodes CASSLRGLAVDTQYF. The genes are TRBV5-1 and TRBJ2-3; 11 bases fit TRBD2. The CDR3 covers 15 residues. V dropped 1 base and J dropped 6; count of bases not matched to a gene: 4. Germline assignment: CDR1 SGHRS and CDR2 YFSETQ.

V and J are TRBV10-3 and TRBJ2-6, with D possibly matching TRBD1 (7 bases). Trimming shortened V by 6 bases and J by 2 bases, and 11 bases separated the two germline ends. The CDR3 has 15 amino acids. CDR1 is ENHRY and CDR2 is SYGVKD in the germline V gene. CDR3 sequence (DNA): TGTGCCATCAGACCAGGGGGGACTGGGGCCAACGTCCTGACTTTC. It translates to CAIRPGGTGANVLTF.

The CDR3 sequence is CASQEDTSPGGEQFF. The CDR3 DNA reads as TGCGCCAGCCAGGAAGACACTAGCCCGGGGGGGGAGCAGTTCTTC. The chain carries TRBV5-1 and TRBJ2-1; 8 positions agree with TRBD2. Germline V gene lookup returns CDR1 SGHRS and CDR2 YFSETQ. After removal of 7 bases from V and 10 bases from J, the junction contained 16 bases not matched to a gene. This CDR3 comprises 15 residues.

The V gene is TRBV10-3, the J gene TRBJ2-4, with TRBD2 matching 9 bases. Germline V gives CDR1 ENHRY, CDR2 SYGVKD. Trimming took 6 bases from V and 5 from J; bases not matched to a gene: 2. There are 13 residues in the CDR3. The CDR3 coding sequence is TGTGCCATCAGGCGGGAGGGGGAAAACATTCAGTACTTC. Protein sequence: CAIRREGENIQYF.

CDR3 DNA sequence: TGTGCCAGCAGCTTCAGCGGGGGCGTGGGCACAGATACGCAGTATTTT. It yields the protein CASSFSGGVGTDTQYF. The V gene is TRBV7-2, the J gene TRBJ2-3; 8 bases line up with TRBD2. The V segment lost 3 bases and the J segment 1 base; nucleotides outside the gene matches: 6. This CDR3 spans 16 amino acids. Germline CDR1 is SGHTA and CDR2 is FQGNSA.

The chain links TRBV7-9 to TRBJ1-1; TRBD1 matches at 10 bases. CDR1 and CDR2 from the germline V gene are SEHNR and FQNEAQ (reference sequence). V gave up 3 bases and J gave up 8 bases; unmatched junction bases: 9. The CDR3 covers 15 residues. The DNA for the CDR3 is TGTGCCAGCAGCTTCGGCTGGACAGGGGGGGAAGAAGCTTTCTTT. As protein: CASSFGWTGGEEAFF. Using reference TRBV7-9 and TRBJ1-1 for the parts outside the CDR3, the full variable domain is DTGVSQNPRHKITKRGQNVTFRCDPISEHNRLYWYRQTLGQGPEFLTYFQNEAQLEKSRLLSDRFSAERPKGSFSTLEIQRTEQGDSAMYLCASSFGWTGGEEAFFGQGTRLTVV.

This chain links TRBV19 with TRBJ1-4; D may be TRBD1 (6 bases). V lost 4 bases and J 8 bases, leaving 14 bases between the germline ends. CDR1 LNHDA and CDR2 SQIVND come from the germline V gene (reference sequence). This CDR3 is built from 14 residues. CDR3 nucleotide sequence: TGTGCCAGTAGTAGACTACAGGGTGGAGAAAAACTGTTTTTT. Protein product: CASSRLQGGEKLFF.

The CDR3 spells CASTSEGNEQFF. The CDR3 DNA is TGTGCCAGCACCTCTGAGGGCAATGAGCAGTTCTTC. The chain has TRBV6-6 and TRBJ2-1; D might be TRBD2 (5 bases). CDR3 length: 12 amino acids. The V end was cut by 7 bases, the J end by 6 bases, with 10 bases between. Germline CDR1 is MNHNY and CDR2 is SVGAGI (reference sequence).

This clone has just one count. The V and J genes are TRBV2 and TRBJ1-5, with 8 nucleotides matching TRBD1. With 5 bases clipped from V and 6 bases from J, the junction kept 3 bases outside the gene matches. The CDR3 has 13 amino acids. CDR1 SNHLY and CDR2 FYNNEI come from the germline V gene. This CDR3 is CASSPGGSQPQHF. The CDR3 nucleotides are TGTGCCAGCAGTCCAGGGGGCAGTCAGCCCCAGCATTTT.

V and J are TRBV11-2 and TRBJ1-2; the D gene is possibly TRBD1 (5 bases). Germline CDR1 reads SGHAT; CDR2 reads FQNNGV. The CDR3 is 12 residues long. The ends were cut back, 5 bases at V and 14 bases at J, with 18 bases in the middle. The CDR3 DNA reads as TGTGCCAGCAGCCTGGGAGCGGGACGTCAAACCTTC. It yields the protein CASSLGAGRQTF.

CDR3 protein: CATSMLAGPSTDTQYF. The CDR3 bases are TGTGCCACCAGCATGCTAGCGGGGCCAAGCACAGATACGCAGTATTTT. This rearrangement joins TRBV15 to TRBJ2-3; TRBD2 agrees at 9 bases. Trimming cost V 4 bases and J 0 bases; bases outside gene matches: 5. This CDR3 region has 16 residues. CDR1 is LNHNV and CDR2 is YYDKDF in the germline V gene (reference sequence).

This clone came up a few times. The CDR3 DNA is TGTGCCACCAGCAGAGCGGGGGGCCGGGACACTGAAGCTTTCTTT. Residues: CATSRAGGRDTEAFF. V usage is TRBV15 and J usage is TRBJ1-1; perhaps TRBD1 as D (6 bases). The CDR3 sequence is 15 residues long. Germline V CDR1 and CDR2: LNHNV, YYDKDF (reference sequence). V dropped 1 base and J dropped 3 bases, with 12 bases sitting between them.

The genes are TRBV7-2 and TRBJ1-2; possible D gene TRBD1, 5 bases. Per germline, CDR1 SGHTA and CDR2 FQGNSA. V dropped 5 bases and J dropped 6 bases, with 16 bases sitting between them. The CDR3 loop spans 14 amino acids. The CDR3 region has the DNA TGTGCCAGCAGCCATGGCAATGGGGGGGATGGCTACACCTTC. As protein: CASSHGNGGDGYTF.

This clone was detected only once. This sequence joins TRBV7-8 and TRBJ2-1, with D perhaps matching TRBD1 (6 bases). The CDR3 is 12 amino acids. Trimming pared 7 bases from V and 4 bases from J, leaving 8 bases between. In germline, CDR1 is SGHVS, CDR2 FQNEAQ. CDR3 loop: CASTQGYNEQFF. The CDR3 bases are TGTGCCAGCACTCAGGGGTACAATGAGCAGTTCTTC.

This clone was seen a few times. J is TRBJ2-1 and V is TRBV12-5; perhaps TRBD2 as D (6 bases). The CDR3 sequence is 19 residues long. Trimming took off 1 base at V and 3 bases at J, with 22 bases between the two ends. The germline V gene has CDR1 LGHNT and CDR2 FRNRAP. DNA of the CDR3: TGTGCTAGTGGTTTGGCCGTGTCTGGGCGGTCGGGGGTCTACAATGAGCAGTTCTTC. This sequence encodes CASGLAVSGRSGVYNEQFF.

J is TRBJ1-6 and V is TRBV7-2, with D unclear. The CDR3 extends over 12 amino acids. Trimming pared 3 bases from V and 11 bases from J, leaving 8 bases between. CDR1 is SGHTA and CDR2 is FQGNSA in the germline V gene. CDR3 amino acids: CASSFTSTPLHF. As DNA, the CDR3 is TGTGCCAGCAGCTTTACAAGTACACCCCTCCACTTT.

The V call is TRBV5-4, the J call TRBJ1-3; possible D gene TRBD1, 5 bases. CDR1 SGHNT and CDR2 YYREEE come from the germline V gene (reference sequence). V was shortened by 5 bases and J by 2 bases, with 14 bases between the two germline ends. The CDR3 extends over 15 amino acids. The CDR3 reads CASSSEQAAGNTIYF. The CDR3, as DNA: TGTGCCAGCAGTTCTGAACAGGCGGCTGGAAACACCATATATTTT.

This clone was recorded once. The chain employs TRBV6-5 and TRBJ1-1; D is perhaps TRBD1 (5 bases). The CDR3 extends over 12 amino acids. Trimming cost V 5 bases and J 4 bases, with 8 bases left between them. Germline CDR1 is MNHEY and CDR2 is SVGAGI. The CDR3 spells CASSRGTTEAFF. DNA of the CDR3: TGTGCCAGCAGTCGGGGGACCACTGAAGCTTTCTTT.

This chain joins TRBV2 and TRBJ1-5; the D gene is possibly TRBD1 (6 bases). The CDR3 runs 16 residues. V was clipped by 6 bases and J by 3 bases, with 18 bases between them. Germline V CDR1 and CDR2: SNHLY, FYNNEI. Here the CDR3 DNA reads TGTGCCAGCAGCGAACCGGGACATCAGCCCAATCAGCCCCAGCATTTT. This codes for CASSEPGHQPNQPQHF.

The chain combines TRBV19 with TRBJ2-1, with TRBD2 identical over 12 bases. The junction had 3 bases not matched to a gene; V was cut back by 7 bases and J by 2 bases. Germline values: CDR1 LNHDA, CDR2 SQIVND (reference sequence). This CDR3 has 15 amino acids. The CDR3 DNA reads as TGTGCCAGTAAGACTAGCGGGGGTACCTACAATGAGCAGTTCTTC. It yields the protein CASKTSGGTYNEQFF.